Listed here are 28 T cell receptor beta chains from one sample, sequenced in a study of CD8+ T cells in alopecia areata. RNA was extracted and reverse transcribed into cDNA as the sequencing template. Assay: immunoSEQ multiplex PCR; the TCRdb copy retains only in-frame clones and omits some. The sample yields hundreds of thousands of clones, 65% to 70% seen once. The sample was CD4+ T cells sorted from blood, taken at week 0. All receptors derive from a human donor with alopecia areata.

A few counts support this clone. This sequence joins TRBV5-6 and TRBJ2-3, with D perhaps matching TRBD2 (5 bases). The CDR3 has 15 residues. CDR1 is SGHDT and CDR2 is YYEEEE in the germline V gene. Trimming removed 0 bases from V and 0 bases from J, with 8 bases in between. In DNA form, the CDR3 reads TGTGCCAGCAGCTTGGGAGGGATTAGCACAGATACGCAGTATTTT. Its protein product is CASSLGGISTDTQYF. Full variable domain (rest looked up from reference TRBV5-6 and TRBJ2-3): DAGVTQSPTHLIKTRGQQVTLRCSPKSGHDTVSWYQQALGQGPQFIFQYYEEEERQRGNFPDRFSGHQFPNYSSELNVNALLLGDSALYLCASSLGGISTDTQYFGPGTRLTVL.

The genes are TRBV7-8 and TRBJ1-1, with TRBD1 matching 7 bases. This CDR3 comprises 14 residues. The junction had 4 bases not matched to a gene; V was cut back by 3 bases and J by 3 bases. Germline V gene sequence: CDR1 SGHVS, CDR2 FQNEAQ. The CDR3 sequence is CASSLTGKDTEAFF. DNA of the CDR3: TGTGCCAGCAGCTTGACAGGGAAAGACACTGAAGCTTTCTTT.

The chain recombines TRBV29-1 with TRBJ2-1; D possibly uses TRBD1 or TRBD2 (6 bases each). The CDR3 totals 12 residues. Germline V gene sequence: CDR1 SQVTM, CDR2 ANQGSEA. Trimming left V 0 bases short and J 12 bases short, with 12 bases between. The CDR3 DNA is TGCAGCGTTGAAGATGGAGGGGGAAGGCAGTTCTTC. Amino acid sequence: CSVEDGGGRQFF.

The J gene is TRBJ1-2, the V gene TRBV5-4; the match to TRBD1 covers 9 bases. The CDR3 sequence is 14 residues long. The V gene's germline CDR1 is SGHNT and CDR2 YYREEE (reference sequence). V gave up 4 bases and J gave up 4 bases; unmatched junction bases: 5. DNA for the CDR3: TGTGCCAGCAGCGCACAGGGGGCGGGCTATGGCTACACCTTC. Its translation: CASSAQGAGYGYTF.

The CDR3 region has the DNA TGTGCCAGCAGCTTGGACGAGACCCAGTACTTC. It specifies CASSLDETQYF. The chain has TRBV5-4 and TRBJ2-5; D unclear. V lost 0 bases and J 5 bases, leaving 2 bases between the germline ends. CDR1 SGHNT and CDR2 YYREEE come from the germline V gene (reference sequence). The length of the CDR3 is 11 residues.

V usage is TRBV7-9 and J usage is TRBJ1-4; D is perhaps TRBD1 (5 bases). The CDR3 has 14 amino acids. Between the trimmed V and J ends, which lost 4 bases and 6 bases, there was a span of 12 bases. CDR1 SEHNR and CDR2 FQNEAQ come from the germline V gene (reference sequence). The CDR3 bases are TGTGCCAGCAGCTCGAGGAGAGGGGATGAAAAACTGTTTTTT. Its translation is CASSSRRGDEKLFF.

This chain joins TRBV29-1 and TRBJ1-1; D ambiguous. CDR3 length: 13 amino acids. V lost 0 bases and J 0 bases, leaving 5 bases between the germline ends. From germline, CDR1 is SQVTM and CDR2 ANQGSEA. The CDR3 region has the DNA TGCAGCGTTGAAGATCAAGTGAACACTGAAGCTTTCTTT. Amino acid sequence: CSVEDQVNTEAFF.

This CDR3 reads CASSVTLGHEQYF. In DNA form, the CDR3 reads TGTGCCAGCAGCGTAACCCTGGGCCACGAGCAGTACTTC. The chain uses TRBV9 and TRBJ2-7; D unclear. Trimming stripped 1 base from V and 5 bases from J, with 10 bases between. Looked up from germline, CDR1 is SGDLS and CDR2 is YYNGEE. This CDR3 has 13 amino acids. The full variable domain, rest sourced from reference TRBV9 and TRBJ2-7, is DSGVTQTPKHLITATGQRVTLRCSPRSGDLSVYWYQQSLDQGLQFLIQYYNGEERAKGNILERFSAQQFPDLHSELNLSSLELGDSALYFCASSVTLGHEQYFGPGTRLTVT.

The chain combines TRBV30 with TRBJ2-7, with TRBD1 matching over 7 bases. The CDR3 extends over 14 amino acids. After removal of 2 bases from V and 0 bases from J, the junction contained 4 bases not matched to a gene. Germline assignment: CDR1 GTSNPN and CDR2 SVGIG (reference sequence). The DNA for the CDR3 is TGTGCCTGGAGTCGACAGGGCCACTCCTACGAGCAGTACTTC. As protein: CAWSRQGHSYEQYF.

V usage is TRBV5-6 and J usage is TRBJ1-4; D is unclear. The CDR3 contains 14 residues. Trimming removed 2 bases from V and 6 bases from J, with 11 bases in between. Germline V gene sequence: CDR1 SGHDT, CDR2 YYEEEE. CDR3 nucleotides: TGTGCCAGCAGCTTCTACCGCCTTGATGAAAAACTGTTTTTT. Amino acids: CASSFYRLDEKLFF.

The V and J genes are TRBV9 and TRBJ2-7; D perhaps matches TRBD1 (5 bases). Trimming shortened V by 4 bases and J by 0 bases, and 8 bases separated the two germline ends. This CDR3 spans 13 amino acids. Germline V CDR1 and CDR2: SGDLS, YYNGEE. This chain's CDR3 is CASSPDNSYEQYF. The CDR3 region has the DNA TGTGCCAGCAGCCCGGACAACTCCTACGAGCAGTACTTC. Full variable domain (remainder filled in from reference TRBV9 and TRBJ2-7): DSGVTQTPKHLITATGQRVTLRCSPRSGDLSVYWYQQSLDQGLQFLIQYYNGEERAKGNILERFSAQQFPDLHSELNLSSLELGDSALYFCASSPDNSYEQYFGPGTRLTVT.

J is TRBJ2-1 and V is TRBV27; 8 nucleotides match TRBD2. Trimming removed 1 base from V and 9 bases from J; junction bases left unmatched: 5. CDR1 is MNHEY and CDR2 is SMNVEV in the germline V gene (reference sequence). The length of the CDR3 is 14 residues. The CDR3 reads CASSLYGGAGEQFF. As DNA, the CDR3 is TGTGCCAGCAGTTTATACGGGGGGGCTGGTGAGCAGTTCTTC.

V and J are TRBV7-6 and TRBJ1-5; TRBD1 matches 10 bases. From germline, CDR1 is SGHVS and CDR2 FNYEAQ. After removal of 7 bases from V and 5 bases from J, the junction contained 5 bases not matched to a gene. The CDR3 totals 14 residues. The CDR3 nucleotides read TGTGCCAGCACACCCGGGACAGGGGATCAGCCCCAGCATTTT. As protein: CASTPGTGDQPQHF.

The chain has TRBV29-1 and TRBJ1-2; 9 nucleotides agree with TRBD1. Germline V gene lookup returns CDR1 SQVTM and CDR2 ANQGSEA. V shed 4 bases and J 2 bases; nucleotides not matched to a gene: 5. This CDR3 has 14 residues. CDR3 region: CSVAGDRENYGYTF. The CDR3 DNA sequence: TGCAGCGTTGCAGGGGACAGGGAAAACTATGGCTACACCTTC.

The V and J genes are TRBV30 and TRBJ2-7; 7 bases agree with TRBD1. Per germline, CDR1 GTSNPN and CDR2 SVGIG (reference sequence). V lost 2 bases and J lost 3; bases outside the gene matches: 1. The CDR3 covers 12 residues. CDR3 nucleotide sequence: TGTGCCTGGAGTTGGGACAGCTACGAGCAGTACTTC. This gives the protein CAWSWDSYEQYF.

The chain joins TRBV25-1 to TRBJ2-3, with a possible D match to TRBD1 (5 bases). CDR3 length equals 16 residues. Germline V gives CDR1 MGHDK, CDR2 SYGVNS. V was cut by 0 bases and J by 4 bases, with 14 bases left in between. Written as DNA, the CDR3 is TGTGCCAGCAGTGAATATAGCCTAGGGGCGGCAGATACGCAGTATTTT. Translating gives CASSEYSLGAADTQYF.

This clone occurred once. The chain combines TRBV4-1 with TRBJ1-5; D call uncertain. The ends were cut back, 0 bases at V and 2 bases at J, with 5 bases in the middle. Germline V gene data show CDR1 as MGHRA and CDR2 as YSYEKL. The CDR3 loop spans 14 amino acids. CDR3: CASSQERGNQPQHF. CDR3 sequence (DNA): TGCGCCAGCAGCCAAGAGAGGGGCAATCAGCCCCAGCATTTT.

The rearrangement uses TRBV7-2 and TRBJ2-1, with D possibly being TRBD1 or TRBD2 (5 bases each). CDR1 and CDR2 (germline): SGHTA, FQGNSA. V shed 5 bases and J shed 2 bases, with 10 bases lying between them. The CDR3 has 14 amino acids. The CDR3, as DNA: TGTGCCAGCAGCACTCGGGACCCCTACAATGAGCAGTTCTTC. Translation: CASSTRDPYNEQFF.

This chain uses TRBV29-1 with TRBJ2-6; no firm D call. The CDR3 loop spans 13 amino acids. Germline lookup yields CDR1 SQVTM and CDR2 ANQGSEA. V lost 5 bases to trimming and J lost 0 bases, with 5 bases between them. The CDR3 region is CSVRASGANVLTF. CDR3 DNA sequence: TGCAGCGTTCGTGCCTCTGGGGCCAACGTCCTGACTTTC.

CDR3 protein: CASSFGRSPLHF. The CDR3 DNA follows: TGTGCCAGCAGCTTCGGACGTTCACCCCTCCACTTT. V gene TRBV13 combines with J gene TRBJ1-6; D remains ambiguous. Germline V gene lookup returns CDR1 PRHDT and CDR2 FYEKMQ (reference sequence). This CDR3 is 12 amino acids long. The V and J ends lost 3 bases and 9 bases respectively, with 6 bases between them.

The V and J genes are TRBV11-2 and TRBJ1-6; weak D call: TRBD1 (6 bases). In germline, CDR1 is SGHAT, CDR2 FQNNGV. V was cut by 5 bases and J by 10 bases, with 18 bases left in between. The CDR3 length is 15 residues. In nucleotides, the CDR3 is TGTGCCAGCAGCGTCAGCTCAGGGGTCGGATCACCCCTCCACTTT. Translated, it gives CASSVSSGVGSPLHF.

This chain connects TRBV5-1 to TRBJ2-7; D ambiguous. The CDR3 runs 11 residues. Germline V lookup: CDR1 SGHRS, CDR2 YFSETQ. The V gene lost 6 bases and the J gene lost 7 bases, with 11 bases spanning the gap. CDR3 loop: CASTHEDEQYF. CDR3 sequence (DNA): TGCGCCAGCACCCACGAGGATGAGCAGTACTTC.

The chain has TRBV7-2 and TRBJ2-5; D is unclear. V lost 3 bases and J lost 0, with 2 bases in between. The CDR3 is 12 amino acids. CDR1 and CDR2 from the germline V gene are SGHTA and FQGNSA. The CDR3 spells CASSLYQETQYF. CDR3 coding DNA: TGTGCCAGCAGCTTGTACCAAGAGACCCAGTACTTC.

This sequence joins TRBV5-1 and TRBJ2-4; the D gene is possibly TRBD2 (6 bases). Germline lookup yields CDR1 SGHRS and CDR2 YFSETQ. With 4 bases removed from V and 8 bases from J, the gap between germline ends came to 16 bases. CDR3 length: 14 residues. This CDR3 reads CASSPNGGRDIQYF. The CDR3, as DNA: TGCGCCAGCAGCCCTAATGGGGGGAGAGACATTCAGTACTTC.

The V gene is TRBV7-6, the J gene TRBJ2-5; no firm D call. The CDR3 totals 12 residues. Germline values: CDR1 SGHVS, CDR2 FNYEAQ. V dropped 5 bases and J dropped 1 base, with 5 bases sitting between them. DNA of the CDR3: TGTGCCAGCAGCCCCCGCCAAGAGACCCAGTACTTC. It is translated as CASSPRQETQYF.

This chain connects TRBV11-2 to TRBJ2-6; D gene unclear. From germline, CDR1 is SGHAT and CDR2 FQNNGV. Trimming removed 3 bases at V and 1 base at J, with 7 bases between. The CDR3 loop spans 15 amino acids. The CDR3 DNA reads TGTGCCAGCAGCTTTTCCCGTTCTGGGGCCAACGTCCTGACTTTC. Translating gives CASSFSRSGANVLTF.

The gene calls are TRBV10-3 and TRBJ1-2; D not certain. The CDR3 has 14 amino acids. Between the trimmed V and J ends, which lost 0 bases and 3 bases, there was a span of 8 bases. CDR1 ENHRY and CDR2 SYGVKD come from the germline V gene. As DNA, the CDR3 is TGTGCCATCAGTGAGTCCCGGGATCACTATGGCTACACCTTC. Protein product: CAISESRDHYGYTF.

This clone came up a few times. J is TRBJ2-5 and V is TRBV30, with D possibly TRBD2 on 6 matching bases. Germline V gene data show CDR1 as GTSNPN and CDR2 as SVGIG (reference sequence). The CDR3 covers 13 residues. CDR3 loop: CVGTRQAQETQYF. CDR3 bases: TGTGTCGGGACTCGGCAGGCCCAAGAGACCCAGTACTTC.